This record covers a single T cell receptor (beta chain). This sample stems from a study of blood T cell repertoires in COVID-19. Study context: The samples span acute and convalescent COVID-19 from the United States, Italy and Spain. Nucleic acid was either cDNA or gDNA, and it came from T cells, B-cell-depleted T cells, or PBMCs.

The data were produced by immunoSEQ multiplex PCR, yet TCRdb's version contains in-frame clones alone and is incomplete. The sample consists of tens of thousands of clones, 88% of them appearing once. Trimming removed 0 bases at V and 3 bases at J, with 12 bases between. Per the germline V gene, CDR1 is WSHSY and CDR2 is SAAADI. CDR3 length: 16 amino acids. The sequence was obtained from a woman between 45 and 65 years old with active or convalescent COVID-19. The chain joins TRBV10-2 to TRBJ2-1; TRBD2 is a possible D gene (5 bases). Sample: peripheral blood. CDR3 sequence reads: CASSESDYQFYNEQFF. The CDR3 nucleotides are TGCGCCAGCAGTGAGTCTGACTACCAATTCTACAATGAGCAGTTCTTC.